Shown below are 15 T cell receptor beta chains from a single sample sequenced in a study of T cell responses to AZD1222 COVID-19 vaccine. Profiled with immunoSEQ multiplex PCR; TCRdb holds only in-frame clones, not every one. The sample lists about 67,000 clones, about 80% occurring once. The source was peripheral blood, collected 28 days after the second AZD1222 dose. These receptors were collected from an adult who received the AZD1222 COVID-19 vaccine.

This chain joins TRBV4-2 and TRBJ2-7, with 9 bases identical to TRBD1. Germline-derived CDR1 and CDR2 are LGHNA and YNFKEQ. CDR3 length equals 16 residues. Germline trimming cut 0 bases from V and 4 bases from J; bases unmatched to any gene: 7. The CDR3 here is CASSQDYGTGNYEQYF. For the CDR3, the DNA is TGTGCCAGCAGCCAAGACTATGGGACAGGGAATTACGAGCAGTACTTC.

This clone has only one observation. The chain carries TRBV7-8 and TRBJ2-1; D remains ambiguous. From germline, CDR1 is SGHVS and CDR2 FQNEAQ. The ends were cut back, 1 base at V and 8 bases at J, with 3 bases in the middle. The CDR3 consists of 11 residues. CDR3 DNA sequence: TGTGCCAGCAGCTTAGTCTATGAGCAGTTCTTC. As protein: CASSLVYEQFF.

The chain combines TRBV5-1 with TRBJ1-1, with D unresolved. The CDR3 sequence is 14 residues long. Trimming stripped 2 bases from V and 4 bases from J, with 12 bases between. Germline lookup yields CDR1 SGHRS and CDR2 YFSETQ. The CDR3 DNA follows: TGCGCCAGCAGCTTAACAGCACACAGCACTGAAGCTTTCTTT. This codes for CASSLTAHSTEAFF.

The chain has TRBV9 and TRBJ1-6, with no clear D. Trimming left V 6 bases short and J 10 bases short, with 14 bases between. Germline lookup yields CDR1 SGDLS and CDR2 YYNGEE. This CDR3 contains 13 residues. Written as DNA, the CDR3 is TGTGCCAGCACCCGAGGAAATGAATCACCCCTCCACTTT. Translated: CASTRGNESPLHF.

The chain recombines TRBV24-1 with TRBJ2-1; 10 bases are shared with TRBD2. CDR1 is KGHDR, CDR2 SFDVKD, per germline. The V gene end was trimmed by 8 bases and the J gene end by 0 bases; junction bases not matched to a gene: 9. The CDR3 has 17 residues. The CDR3: CATKAPSGGCSYNEQFF. In DNA form, the CDR3 reads TGTGCCACCAAGGCCCCTAGCGGGGGCTGCTCCTACAATGAGCAGTTCTTC.

The chain joins TRBV10-3 to TRBJ1-1; D might be TRBD1 (6 bases). Looked up from germline, CDR1 is ENHRY and CDR2 is SYGVKD. V was trimmed by 8 bases and J by 1 base, leaving 11 bases between them. The length of the CDR3 is 13 residues. The CDR3 DNA sequence: TGTGCCATCGGCGGGACAACGAACACTGAAGCTTTCTTT. This codes for CAIGGTTNTEAFF.

The V and J genes are TRBV6-5 and TRBJ2-2; weak D call: TRBD2 (5 bases). Trimming removed 2 bases from V and 0 bases from J, with 7 bases in between. Germline-derived CDR1 and CDR2 are MNHEY and SVGAGI. This CDR3 has 15 residues. This CDR3 is CASSYRTANTGELFF. The DNA for the CDR3 is TGTGCCAGCAGTTACAGGACTGCGAACACCGGGGAGCTGTTTTTT.

The chain joins TRBV11-2 to TRBJ1-2; weak D call: TRBD1 (5 bases). Per germline, CDR1 SGHAT and CDR2 FQNNGV. V lost 3 bases to trimming and J lost 4 bases, with 15 bases between them. The CDR3 totals 15 residues. CDR3 residues: CASSLSRPGTYGYTF. In nucleotides, the CDR3 is TGTGCCAGCAGCTTGTCCCGACCGGGGACCTATGGCTACACCTTC.

The chain uses TRBV7-2 and TRBJ1-2; D is unclear. Trimming removed 3 bases at V and 4 bases at J, with 9 bases between. Germline loops: CDR1 SGHTA, CDR2 FQGNSA. CDR3 length: 13 amino acids. The CDR3 DNA reads TGTGCCAGCAGCTTTGGCGTTTTCTATGGCTACACCTTC. It specifies CASSFGVFYGYTF. The full variable domain, its missing parts supplied by reference TRBV7-2 and TRBJ1-2, is GAGVSQSPSNKVTEKGKDVELRCDPISGHTALYWYRQSLGQGLEFLIYFQGNSAPDKSGLPSDRFSAERTGGSVSTLTIQRTQQEDSAVYLCASSFGVFYGYTFGSGTRLTVV.

This clone was observed a few times. V is TRBV11-2 and J is TRBJ1-4, with TRBD1 identical over 8 bases. The CDR3 length is 17 residues. The junction had 11 bases not matched to a gene; V was cut back by 3 bases and J by 5 bases. Germline V gives CDR1 SGHAT, CDR2 FQNNGV. CDR3 coding DNA: TGTGCCAGCAGCTTCGAGACAGGGGTCAGGGTGAATGAAAAACTGTTTTTT. Translating gives CASSFETGVRVNEKLFF.

This chain joins TRBV27 and TRBJ1-1; D is ambiguous. Trimming shortened V by 10 bases and J by 0 bases, and 18 bases separated the two germline ends. This CDR3 has 15 amino acids. Looked up from germline, CDR1 is MNHEY and CDR2 is SMNVEV (reference sequence). The DNA for the CDR3 is TGTGCCACCCGACGTGGGGTTGCCATGAACACTGAAGCTTTCTTT. Translating gives CATRRGVAMNTEAFF.

The chain employs TRBV5-1 and TRBJ1-1, with TRBD1 matching 7 bases. CDR1 is SGHRS, CDR2 YFSETQ, per germline. V lost 0 bases to trimming and J lost 1 base; unmatched junction nucleotides: 3. The CDR3 length is 15 residues. The CDR3 sequence: CASSLVRTGNTEAFF. The CDR3 DNA is TGCGCCAGCAGCTTGGTGAGGACAGGGAACACTGAAGCTTTCTTT.

This chain links TRBV20-1 with TRBJ2-1; 12 nucleotides match TRBD2. Germline V gene lookup returns CDR1 DFQATT and CDR2 SNEGSKA (reference sequence). The CDR3 consists of 15 residues. The V gene end was trimmed by 3 bases and the J gene end by 10 bases; junction bases not matched to a gene: 10. The CDR3 here is CSASRPSGGAGEQFF. In nucleotides, the CDR3 is TGCAGTGCTAGTCGGCCTAGCGGGGGGGCCGGGGAGCAGTTCTTC.

The V and J genes are TRBV5-6 and TRBJ2-7; no clear D gene. Germline CDR1 reads SGHDT; CDR2 reads YYEEEE. This CDR3 comprises 14 residues. V gave up 1 base and J gave up 5 bases, with 13 bases separating them. The CDR3 region has the DNA TGTGCCAGCAGCTTGACGGTCGCCGGTAACGAGCAGTACTTC. It translates to CASSLTVAGNEQYF. Complete variable domain (other parts from reference TRBV5-6 and TRBJ2-7): DAGVTQSPTHLIKTRGQQVTLRCSPKSGHDTVSWYQQALGQGPQFIFQYYEEEERQRGNFPDRFSGHQFPNYSSELNVNALLLGDSALYLCASSLTVAGNEQYFGPGTRLTVT.

The CDR3 DNA reads TGTGCCAGCAGCTTGGTCGCCGGGGGCTCAGGCACTGAAGCTTTCTTT. Translated, it gives CASSLVAGGSGTEAFF. The chain links TRBV11-2 to TRBJ1-1, with D perhaps matching TRBD1 (6 bases). The CDR3 is made up of 16 amino acids. Per germline, CDR1 SGHAT and CDR2 FQNNGV. Trimming left V 3 bases short and J 4 bases short, with 18 bases between.